These T cell receptor beta chains were read from a single sample in a study of CXCR3-negative and CXCR3-positive naive CD8 T cells. TCRdb reprocessed the 5' RACE reads and keeps a single row for each CDR3 protein, giving no DNA. The data include 130,000 or so distinct CDR3 sequences; the top ten clones carry roughly 0.41%. Input material: naive CXCR3+ CD8+ T cells from blood. These receptors were collected from a human donor in good health. Some clones in this sample may be carry-over from other donors' samples. Each CDR3 is given with its conserved first and last residue.

CDR3: CSVVEREGTIEQFF
V: TRBV29-1
J: TRBJ2-1
length: 14

CDR3: CASSPIPGLAGNPDTQYF
V: TRBV5-1
J: TRBJ2-3
length: 18

CDR3: CASSQLYTREGPVNEQFF
V: TRBV4-2
J: TRBJ2-1
length: 18

CDR3: CASSLGTDSNQPQHF
V: TRBV7-9
J: TRBJ1-5
length: 15

CDR3: CSVEDTSGRVDEQFF
V: TRBV29-1
J: TRBJ2-1
length: 15

CDR3: CASSQLIPYEQYF
V: TRBV12-3/TRBV12-4
J: TRBJ2-7
length: 13

CDR3: CASSQALAGDHTDTQYF
V: TRBV3-1
J: TRBJ2-3
length: 17

CDR3: CASTPRVNQPQHF
V: TRBV28
J: TRBJ1-5
length: 13

CDR3: CASSSRPPYTEYQETQYF
V: TRBV28
J: TRBJ2-5
length: 18

CDR3: CASSYWGAELSGNTIYF
V: TRBV6-5
J: TRBJ1-3
length: 17

CDR3: CASSLGQGFRETQYF
V: TRBV6-5
J: TRBJ2-5
length: 15

CDR3: CASSEMVIPYEQYF
V: TRBV6-1
J: TRBJ2-7
length: 14

CDR3: CASSFAGLGDQPQHF
V: TRBV28
J: TRBJ1-5
length: 15

CDR3: CASSLGSLATSYNEQFF
V: TRBV7-9
J: TRBJ2-1
length: 17

CDR3: CASSFYRRGDTQYF
V: TRBV28
J: TRBJ2-3
length: 14

CDR3: CATSREGEGPYEQYF
V: TRBV15
J: TRBJ2-7
length: 15

CDR3: CATSDRTYEQYF
V: TRBV15
J: TRBJ2-7
length: 12

CDR3: CSAKGYNEQFF
V: TRBV20-1
J: TRBJ2-1
length: 11

CDR3: CASSTTGEGGEAFF
V: TRBV7-9
J: TRBJ1-1
length: 14

CDR3: CTSRLGAGELFF
V: TRBV12-3/TRBV12-4
J: TRBJ2-2
length: 12

CDR3: CASSLINQETQYF
V: TRBV7-3
J: TRBJ2-5
length: 13

CDR3: CASSPQWDGYQPQHF
V: TRBV27
J: TRBJ1-5
length: 15

CDR3: CASQTDFTGELFF
V: TRBV7-9
J: TRBJ2-2
length: 13

CDR3: CASSESTSGFSSYNEQFF
V: TRBV10-1
J: TRBJ2-1
length: 18

CDR3: CASSSGDYSNQPQHF
V: TRBV5-5
J: TRBJ1-5
length: 15

CDR3: CAISLLGSTDTQYF
V: TRBV28
J: TRBJ2-3
length: 14

CDR3: CSVEDTGDEQFF
V: TRBV29-1
J: TRBJ2-1
length: 12

CDR3: CASSLGVYPSTDTQYF
V: TRBV7-2
J: TRBJ2-3
length: 16

CDR3: CASRGDNRGTEAFF
V: TRBV6-1
J: TRBJ1-1
length: 14

CDR3: CASSLGDGSTDTQYF
V: TRBV5-1
J: TRBJ2-3
length: 15

CDR3: CSVVTGSYEQYF
V: TRBV29-1
J: TRBJ2-7
length: 12

CDR3: CASSLSVEEKLFF
V: TRBV7-9
J: TRBJ1-4
length: 13

CDR3: CASSESWETGGYEQYF
V: TRBV10-2
J: TRBJ2-7
length: 16

CDR3: CASSIGGLAGYNEQFF
V: TRBV19
J: TRBJ2-1
length: 16

CDR3: CSAGSRLGNQPQHF
V: TRBV20-1
J: TRBJ1-5
length: 14

CDR3: CSVEEAGTYQETQYF
V: TRBV29-1
J: TRBJ2-5
length: 15

CDR3: CASSPDRYTGELFF
V: TRBV5-1
J: TRBJ2-2
length: 14

CDR3: CASSLQSSGLAGGLYNEQFF
V: TRBV7-2
J: TRBJ2-1
length: 20

CDR3: CASSQGTSGGFLYNEQFF
V: TRBV3-1
J: TRBJ2-1
length: 18

CDR3: CASSLAGYGRPYEQYF
V: TRBV7-9
J: TRBJ2-7
length: 16

CDR3: CASTLSGREGKNIQYF
V: TRBV12-3/TRBV12-4
J: TRBJ2-4
length: 16

CDR3: CASSQGQGAWEQYF
V: TRBV4-1
J: TRBJ2-7
length: 14

CDR3: CSASARGANYGYTF
V: TRBV20-1
J: TRBJ1-2
length: 14

CDR3: CASSPQSGFNTGELFF
V: TRBV5-1
J: TRBJ2-2
length: 16

CDR3: CASSSGDRSYEQYF
V: TRBV7-7
J: TRBJ2-7
length: 14

CDR3: CASSLAGAPDYEQFF
V: TRBV7-9
J: TRBJ2-1
length: 15

CDR3: CSARVRQANQPQHF
V: TRBV20-1
J: TRBJ1-5
length: 14

CDR3: CASSYSTDSTDTQYF
V: TRBV6-5
J: TRBJ2-3
length: 15